The sequence of this T cell receptor beta chain was determined in a study of blood T cell repertoires in COVID-19. TCRdb keeps only in-frame clones here, not all; method: immunoSEQ multiplex PCR. The table includes 75,000 to 100,000 clones, around 90% detected once. The germline V gene encodes CDR1 GTSNPN and CDR2 SVGIG (reference sequence). V was shortened by 0 bases and J by 4 bases, with 12 bases between the two germline ends. The CDR3 extends over 14 amino acids. What was sequenced was peripheral blood. The chain combines TRBV30 with TRBJ1-1; D call uncertain. The sequence was collected from a man aged 65-85 years with acute or convalescent COVID-19. CDR3 sequence: CAWSVGRGITEAFF. Here the CDR3 DNA reads TGTGCCTGGAGTGTAGGCAGAGGTATCACTGAAGCTTTCTTT. The entire variable domain, with the rest obtained from reference TRBV30 and TRBJ1-1, is as follows: SQTIHQWPATLVQPVGSPLSLECTVEGTSNPNLYWYRQAAGRGLQLLFYSVGIGQISSEVPQNLSASRPQDRQFILSSKKLLLSDSGFYLCAWSVGRGITEAFFGQGTRLTVV.